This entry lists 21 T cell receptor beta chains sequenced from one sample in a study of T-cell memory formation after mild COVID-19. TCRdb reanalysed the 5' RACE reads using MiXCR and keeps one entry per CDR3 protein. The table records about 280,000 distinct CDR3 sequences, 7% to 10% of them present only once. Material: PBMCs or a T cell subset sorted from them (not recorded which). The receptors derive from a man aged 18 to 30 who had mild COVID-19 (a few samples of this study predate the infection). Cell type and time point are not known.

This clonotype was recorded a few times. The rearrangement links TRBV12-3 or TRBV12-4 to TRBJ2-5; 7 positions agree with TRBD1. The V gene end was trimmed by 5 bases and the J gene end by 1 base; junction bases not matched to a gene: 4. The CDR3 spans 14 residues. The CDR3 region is CASSTGQVQETQYF. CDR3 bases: TGTGCCAGCAGTACCGGACAGGTCCAAGAGACCCAGTACTTC.

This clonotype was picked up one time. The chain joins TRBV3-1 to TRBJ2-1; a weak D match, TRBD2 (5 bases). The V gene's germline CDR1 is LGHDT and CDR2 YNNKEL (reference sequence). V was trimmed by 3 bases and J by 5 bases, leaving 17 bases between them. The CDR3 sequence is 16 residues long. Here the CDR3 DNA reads TGTGCCAGCAGCCACCTGACTACCTTCAATAACAATGAGCAGTTCTTC. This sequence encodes CASSHLTTFNNNEQFF.

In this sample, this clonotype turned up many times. The CDR3 DNA follows: TGTGCCAGCAGCCTGACGTACCAAGAGACCCAGTACTTC. Its protein product is CASSLTYQETQYF. The V call is TRBV7-6, the J call TRBJ2-5; D remains unclear. The ends were cut back, 5 bases at V and 0 bases at J, with 7 bases in the middle. Germline CDR1 is SGHVS and CDR2 is FNYEAQ. The CDR3 length is 13 residues.

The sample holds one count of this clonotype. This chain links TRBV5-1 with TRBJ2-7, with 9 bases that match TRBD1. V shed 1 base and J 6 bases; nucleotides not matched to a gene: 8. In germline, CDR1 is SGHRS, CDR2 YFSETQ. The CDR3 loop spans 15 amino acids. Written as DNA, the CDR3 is TGCGCCAGCAGCTTGTGGGACAGGGTGTCGGGCGAGCAGTACGTC. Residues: CASSLWDRVSGEQYV.

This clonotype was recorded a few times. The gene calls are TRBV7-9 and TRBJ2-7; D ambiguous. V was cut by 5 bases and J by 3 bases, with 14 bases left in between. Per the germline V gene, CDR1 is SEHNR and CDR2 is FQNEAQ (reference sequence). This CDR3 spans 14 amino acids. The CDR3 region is CASSPPDKYYEQYF. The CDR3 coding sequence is TGTGCCAGCAGCCCCCCAGACAAATACTACGAGCAGTACTTC.

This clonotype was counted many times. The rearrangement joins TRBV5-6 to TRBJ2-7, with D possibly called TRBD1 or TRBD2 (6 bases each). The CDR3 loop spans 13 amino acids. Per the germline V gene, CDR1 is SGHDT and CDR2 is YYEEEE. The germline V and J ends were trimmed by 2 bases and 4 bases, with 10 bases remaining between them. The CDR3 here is CASSLRGLYEQYV. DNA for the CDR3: TGTGCCAGCAGCTTACGGGGGCTTTACGAGCAGTACGTC.

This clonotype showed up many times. CDR3 sequence reads: CASSLGGGMGTEAFF. CDR3 DNA: TGTGCCAGCAGCTTGGGCGGGGGAATGGGCACTGAAGCTTTCTTT. This chain connects TRBV7-2 to TRBJ1-1, with D possibly being TRBD1 (5 bases). The CDR3 is 15 amino acids. Trimming took 3 bases from V and 4 from J, leaving 15 bases between them. The germline gives CDR1 SGHTA, CDR2 FQGNSA.

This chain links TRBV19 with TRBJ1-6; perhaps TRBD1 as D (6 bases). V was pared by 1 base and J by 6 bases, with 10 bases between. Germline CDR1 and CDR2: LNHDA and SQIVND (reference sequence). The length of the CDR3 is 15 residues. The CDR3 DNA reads TGTGCCAGTAGTATAGGGAGGGGGACTAATTCACCCCTCCACTTT. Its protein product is CASSIGRGTNSPLHF.

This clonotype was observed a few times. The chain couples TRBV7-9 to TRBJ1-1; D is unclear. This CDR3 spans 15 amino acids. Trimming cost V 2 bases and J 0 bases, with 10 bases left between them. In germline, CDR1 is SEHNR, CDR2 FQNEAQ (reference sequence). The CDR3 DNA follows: TGTGCCAGCAGCTTATTATCTGGGGTGAACACTGAAGCTTTCTTT. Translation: CASSLLSGVNTEAFF. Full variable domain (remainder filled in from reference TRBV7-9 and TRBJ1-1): DTGVSQNPRHKITKRGQNVTFRCDPISEHNRLYWYRQTLGQGPEFLTYFQNEAQLEKSRLLSDRFSAERPKGSFSTLEIQRTEQGDSAMYLCASSLLSGVNTEAFFGQGTRLTVV.

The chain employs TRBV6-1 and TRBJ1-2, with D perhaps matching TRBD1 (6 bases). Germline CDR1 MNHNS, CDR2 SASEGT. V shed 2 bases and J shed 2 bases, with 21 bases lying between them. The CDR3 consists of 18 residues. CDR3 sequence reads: CASSEPSQPGTKNYGYTF. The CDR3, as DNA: TGTGCCAGCAGTGAACCGAGCCAGCCCGGGACAAAGAACTATGGCTACACCTTC.

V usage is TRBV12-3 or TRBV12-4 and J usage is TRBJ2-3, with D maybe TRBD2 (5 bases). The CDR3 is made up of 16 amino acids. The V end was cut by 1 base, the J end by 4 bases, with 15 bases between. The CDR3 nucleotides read TGTGCCAGCAGTTTAGGGATCCGGGGTAGCGCAGATACGCAGTATTTT. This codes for CASSLGIRGSADTQYF.

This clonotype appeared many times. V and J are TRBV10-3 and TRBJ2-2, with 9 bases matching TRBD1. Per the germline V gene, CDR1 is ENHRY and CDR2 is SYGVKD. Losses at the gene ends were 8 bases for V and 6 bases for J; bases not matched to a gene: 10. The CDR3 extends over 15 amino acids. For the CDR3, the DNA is TGTGCCATCTTCGGAGGGACAGGGATCGCCGGGGAGCTGTTTTTT. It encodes CAIFGGTGIAGELFF.

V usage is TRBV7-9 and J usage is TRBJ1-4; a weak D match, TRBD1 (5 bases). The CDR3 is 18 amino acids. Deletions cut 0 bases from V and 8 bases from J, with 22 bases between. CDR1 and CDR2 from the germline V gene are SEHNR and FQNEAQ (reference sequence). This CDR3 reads CASSLASIRQLTKEKLFF. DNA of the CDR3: TGTGCCAGCAGCTTAGCGTCGATTAGACAGCTGACGAAGGAAAAACTGTTTTTT. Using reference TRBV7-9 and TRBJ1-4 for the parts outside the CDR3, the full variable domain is DTGVSQNPRHKITKRGQNVTFRCDPISEHNRLYWYRQTLGQGPEFLTYFQNEAQLEKSRLLSDRFSAERPKGSFSTLEIQRTEQGDSAMYLCASSLASIRQLTKEKLFFGSGTQLSVL.

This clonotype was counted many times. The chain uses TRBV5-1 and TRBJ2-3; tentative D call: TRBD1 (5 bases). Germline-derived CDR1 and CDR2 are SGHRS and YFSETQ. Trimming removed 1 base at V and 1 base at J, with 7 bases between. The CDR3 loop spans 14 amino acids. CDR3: CASSLKGGTDTQYF. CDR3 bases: TGCGCCAGCAGCTTGAAAGGGGGCACAGATACGCAGTATTTT.

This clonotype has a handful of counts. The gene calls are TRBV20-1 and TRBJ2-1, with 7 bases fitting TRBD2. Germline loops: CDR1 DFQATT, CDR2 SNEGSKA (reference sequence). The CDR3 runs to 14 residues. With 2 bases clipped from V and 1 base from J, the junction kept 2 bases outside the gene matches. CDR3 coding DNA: TGCAGTGCTAGAAGACTAGCATCCTACAATGAGCAGTTCTTC. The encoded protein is CSARRLASYNEQFF.

CDR3 sequence (DNA): TGCGCCAGCAGCGGTGACCAACAAGAGACCCAGTACTTC. This translates into CASSGDQQETQYF. This chain joins TRBV4-1 and TRBJ2-5; D gene uncertain. The CDR3 consists of 13 residues. V was pared by 5 bases and J by 2 bases, with 9 bases between. Germline V gene data show CDR1 as MGHRA and CDR2 as YSYEKL.

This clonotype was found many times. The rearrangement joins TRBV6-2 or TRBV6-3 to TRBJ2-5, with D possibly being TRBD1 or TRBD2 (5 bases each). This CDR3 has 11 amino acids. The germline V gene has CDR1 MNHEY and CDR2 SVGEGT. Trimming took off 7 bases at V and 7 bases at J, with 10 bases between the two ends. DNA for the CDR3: TGTGCCAGCAACGAGAGGGGGACCCAGTACTTC. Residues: CASNERGTQYF.

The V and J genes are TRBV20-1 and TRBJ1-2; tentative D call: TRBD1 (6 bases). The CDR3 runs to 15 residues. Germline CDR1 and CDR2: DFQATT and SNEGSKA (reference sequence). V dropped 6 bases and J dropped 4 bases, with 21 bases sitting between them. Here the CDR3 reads CSASRPRGLSYGYTF. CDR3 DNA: TGCAGTGCCTCCCGACCCAGGGGCCTCTCCTATGGCTACACCTTC.

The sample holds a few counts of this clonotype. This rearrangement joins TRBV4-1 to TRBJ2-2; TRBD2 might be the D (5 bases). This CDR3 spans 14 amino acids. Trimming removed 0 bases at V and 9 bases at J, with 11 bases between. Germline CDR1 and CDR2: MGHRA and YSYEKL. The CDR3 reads CASSQEDSYRELFF. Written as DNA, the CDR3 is TGCGCCAGCAGCCAAGAGGACTCCTACCGGGAGCTGTTTTTT.

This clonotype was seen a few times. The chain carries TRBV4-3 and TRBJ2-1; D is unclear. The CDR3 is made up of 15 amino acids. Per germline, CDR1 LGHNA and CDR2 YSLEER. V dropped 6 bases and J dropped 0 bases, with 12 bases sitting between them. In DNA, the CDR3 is TGCGCCAGCAGTCCCTCTCTGAGCTCCTACAATGAGCAGTTCTTC. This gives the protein CASSPSLSSYNEQFF.

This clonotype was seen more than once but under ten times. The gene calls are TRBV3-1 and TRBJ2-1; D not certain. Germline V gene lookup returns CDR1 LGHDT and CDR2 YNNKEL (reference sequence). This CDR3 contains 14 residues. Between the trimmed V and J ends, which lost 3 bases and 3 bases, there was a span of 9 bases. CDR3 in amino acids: CASSQRGNYNEQFF. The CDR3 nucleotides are TGTGCCAGCAGCCAGCGCGGCAACTACAATGAGCAGTTCTTC.